The rows below give T cell receptor beta chains drawn from one sample of a study of T cells after posttransplantation cyclophosphamide. TCRdb keeps only in-frame clones here, not all; method: immunoSEQ multiplex PCR. Recorded here are 24,000 or so clones, with no singletons, and the ten leading clones hold around 4%. Material: PBMCs. The receptors come from a woman between 45 and 65 years old in good health, CMV-negative, and a related stem cell transplant donor. Each CDR3 is given with its conserved first and last residue. D genes are given only for firm matches. Clone size is shown for a subset of rows, as once, few, many or a class of expanded clone.

cdr3_nt: TGTGCCAGTAATGATGGGCCGGTCTATGGCTACACCTTC
cdr3_aa: CASNDGPVYGYTF
clone_size: many
v_call: TRBV19
cdr3_length: 13
d_call: NA
j_call: TRBJ1-2

cdr3_nt: TGTGCCAGCTCAAGTCGACAGGGGGACACCATATATTTT
cdr3_aa: CASSSRQGDTIYF
clone_size: many
v_call: TRBV18
cdr3_length: 13
d_call: TRBD1
j_call: TRBJ1-3

cdr3_nt: TGTGCCAGCAGATTCGACAGGCGAGCCTACGAGCAGTACTTC
cdr3_aa: CASRFDRRAYEQYF
clone_size: many
v_call: TRBV6-5
cdr3_length: 14
d_call: NA
j_call: TRBJ2-7

cdr3_nt: TGCGCCAGCAGCCAACTTTATCGGGTGAATGAGCAGTTCTTC
cdr3_aa: CASSQLYRVNEQFF
clone_size: many
v_call: TRBV4-1
cdr3_length: 14
d_call: NA
j_call: TRBJ2-1

cdr3_nt: TGTGCCAGCTCACCAGACAGGGGAAACGAAAAACTGTTTTTT
cdr3_aa: CASSPDRGNEKLFF
clone_size: many
v_call: TRBV18
cdr3_length: 14
d_call: TRBD1
j_call: TRBJ1-4

cdr3_nt: TGCGCCAGCAGCTTGGATGGGAGGGGCACAGATACGCAGTATTTT
cdr3_aa: CASSLDGRGTDTQYF
clone_size: many
v_call: TRBV5-1
cdr3_length: 15
d_call: TRBD2
j_call: TRBJ2-3

cdr3_nt: TGCGCCAGCATCCCGCGGGTGGGACAGGCGAACAATGAGCAGTTCTTC
cdr3_aa: CASIPRVGQANNEQFF
clone_size: many
v_call: TRBV10-1
cdr3_length: 16
d_call: TRBD1
j_call: TRBJ2-1

cdr3_nt: TGTGCCATCAGTAAGGGGCAGGGCACAGATACGCAGTATTTT
cdr3_aa: CAISKGQGTDTQYF
clone_size: many
v_call: TRBV10-3
cdr3_length: 14
d_call: NA
j_call: TRBJ2-3

cdr3_nt: TGTGCCTGGAGTGGAGGGAGCACAGATACGCAGTATTTT
cdr3_aa: CAWSGGSTDTQYF
clone_size: many
v_call: TRBV30
cdr3_length: 13
d_call: NA
j_call: TRBJ2-3

cdr3_nt: TGCGCCAGCAGCTTTGAACAGGGGGCGCCTGGAAACACCATATATTTT
cdr3_aa: CASSFEQGAPGNTIYF
clone_size: many
v_call: TRBV5-1
cdr3_length: 16
d_call: TRBD1
j_call: TRBJ1-3

cdr3_nt: TGTGCCAGCAGTGCGACAGGGGGATTATCACCCCTCCACTTT
cdr3_aa: CASSATGGLSPLHF
clone_size: many
v_call: TRBV25-1
cdr3_length: 14
d_call: TRBD1
j_call: TRBJ1-6

cdr3_nt: TGTGCCAGCAAACTAAGAACCGGGACAGGGAACACTGAAGCTTTCTTT
cdr3_aa: CASKLRTGTGNTEAFF
clone_size: many
v_call: TRBV5-6
cdr3_length: 16
d_call: TRBD1
j_call: TRBJ1-1

cdr3_nt: TGTGCCAGCAGTTACCGGGGGGGCCGCGCCTACAATGAGCAGTTCTTC
cdr3_aa: CASSYRGGRAYNEQFF
clone_size: many
v_call: TRBV6-5
cdr3_length: 16
d_call: TRBD2
j_call: TRBJ2-1

cdr3_nt: TGTGCCAGCAGTCTGTACAGGGAGCCAAATGAAAAACTGTTTTTT
cdr3_aa: CASSLYREPNEKLFF
clone_size: many
v_call: TRBV27
cdr3_length: 15
d_call: NA
j_call: TRBJ1-4

cdr3_nt: TGTGCCAGCAGTGACAGGGCTGGCTACACCTTC
cdr3_aa: CASSDRAGYTF
clone_size: many
v_call: TRBV2
cdr3_length: 11
d_call: NA
j_call: TRBJ1-2

cdr3_nt: TGTGCCAGTAGCATGACAGGGGGCGACAAGCAGTTCTTC
cdr3_aa: CASSMTGGDKQFF
clone_size: many
v_call: TRBV19
cdr3_length: 13
d_call: TRBD1
j_call: TRBJ2-1

cdr3_nt: TGTGCCAGCAGTGTAGACAGGGGAGATACGCAGTATTTT
cdr3_aa: CASSVDRGDTQYF
clone_size: many
v_call: TRBV6-1
cdr3_length: 13
d_call: TRBD1
j_call: TRBJ2-3

cdr3_nt: TGCAGCGTTGACGGGGGGGAGGTGAACACTGAAGCTTTCTTT
cdr3_aa: CSVDGGEVNTEAFF
clone_size: many
v_call: TRBV29-1
cdr3_length: 14
d_call: NA
j_call: TRBJ1-1

cdr3_nt: TGTGCCAGCAGTTTTGGGAGGGGCGGAAAACTGTTTTTT
cdr3_aa: CASSFGRGGKLFF
clone_size: many
v_call: TRBV27
cdr3_length: 13
d_call: NA
j_call: TRBJ1-4

cdr3_nt: TGTGCCACACTCCCTAGCGGGAGTACAAATGAGCAGTTCTTC
cdr3_aa: CATLPSGSTNEQFF
clone_size: few
v_call: TRBV6-1
cdr3_length: 14
d_call: TRBD2
j_call: TRBJ2-1

cdr3_nt: TGTGCCTGGGGGACAGGGGGCTGGGACACTGAAGCTTTCTTT
cdr3_aa: CAWGTGGWDTEAFF
clone_size: many
v_call: TRBV30
cdr3_length: 14
d_call: TRBD1
j_call: TRBJ1-1

cdr3_nt: TGTGCCAGCAGTATATACGGGACAGGGGGTCAAGAGACCCAGTACTTC
cdr3_aa: CASSIYGTGGQETQYF
clone_size: many
v_call: TRBV27
cdr3_length: 16
d_call: TRBD1
j_call: TRBJ2-5

cdr3_nt: TGCGCCAGTTGCCGGACTAGCGGGGCTGAAAACATTCAGTACTTC
cdr3_aa: CASCRTSGAENIQYF
clone_size: many
v_call: TRBV10-2
cdr3_length: 15
d_call: TRBD2
j_call: TRBJ2-4

cdr3_nt: TGCAGCGTTGCGCGGAACACTGAAGCTTTCTTT
cdr3_aa: CSVARNTEAFF
clone_size: many
v_call: TRBV29-1
cdr3_length: 11
d_call: NA
j_call: TRBJ1-1

cdr3_nt: TGTGCCAGCACTTTGGACAGGGGCCACTACGAGCAGTACTTC
cdr3_aa: CASTLDRGHYEQYF
clone_size: many
v_call: TRBV6-1
cdr3_length: 14
d_call: TRBD1
j_call: TRBJ2-7

cdr3_nt: TGTGCCAGCTACCGGGACAGGGTGACACCAGACAATGAGCAGTTCTTC
cdr3_aa: CASYRDRVTPDNEQFF
clone_size: many
v_call: TRBV18
cdr3_length: 16
d_call: TRBD1
j_call: TRBJ2-1

cdr3_nt: TGTGCCAGTAGTACACGGACTAGCGGGGGCCCATACGAGCAGTACTTC
cdr3_aa: CASSTRTSGGPYEQYF
clone_size: many
v_call: TRBV19
cdr3_length: 16
d_call: TRBD2
j_call: TRBJ2-7

cdr3_nt: TGTGCCAGCAGTGGACAGGGTCGGACAGATACGCAGTATTTT
cdr3_aa: CASSGQGRTDTQYF
clone_size: many
v_call: TRBV2
cdr3_length: 14
d_call: TRBD1
j_call: TRBJ2-3

cdr3_nt: TGTGCCAGCACACTTGACACGAACACTGAAGCTTTCTTT
cdr3_aa: CASTLDTNTEAFF
clone_size: many
v_call: TRBV5-6
cdr3_length: 13
d_call: NA
j_call: TRBJ1-1

cdr3_nt: TGTGCCAGCAGCTTCGGGACTAGCGGGGCAGATACGCAGTATTTT
cdr3_aa: CASSFGTSGADTQYF
clone_size: many
v_call: TRBV13
cdr3_length: 15
d_call: TRBD2
j_call: TRBJ2-3

cdr3_nt: TGCAGCGTACTTGGACTAGCGGGAAGGTATGAGCAGTTCTTC
cdr3_aa: CSVLGLAGRYEQFF
clone_size: many
v_call: TRBV29-1
cdr3_length: 14
d_call: TRBD2
j_call: TRBJ2-1

cdr3_nt: TGCGCCAGCAGCTCGGGACCACGGGAGGGCTACACCTTC
cdr3_aa: CASSSGPREGYTF
clone_size: many
v_call: TRBV5-1
cdr3_length: 13
d_call: NA
j_call: TRBJ1-2

cdr3_nt: TGTGCCAGCAGTTTATCCGGGAGCTCCTATAATTCACCCCTCCACTTT
cdr3_aa: CASSLSGSSYNSPLHF
clone_size: few
v_call: TRBV27
cdr3_length: 16
d_call: NA
j_call: TRBJ1-6

cdr3_nt: TGTGCCAGCAGCCAAAAGGGACAGAGCACAGATACGCAGTATTTT
cdr3_aa: CASSQKGQSTDTQYF
clone_size: many
v_call: TRBV7-9
cdr3_length: 15
d_call: TRBD1
j_call: TRBJ2-3

cdr3_nt: TGTGCCAGTACCCCCGGGACAGGGGGGAGTGAAAAACTGTTTTTT
cdr3_aa: CASTPGTGGSEKLFF
clone_size: many
v_call: TRBV19
cdr3_length: 15
d_call: TRBD1
j_call: TRBJ1-4

cdr3_nt: TGCGCCAGCAGAAAAAACCCGGGGACAGGGGGTACTGAAGCTTTCTTT
cdr3_aa: CASRKNPGTGGTEAFF
clone_size: many
v_call: TRBV5-1
cdr3_length: 16
d_call: TRBD1
j_call: TRBJ1-1

cdr3_nt: TGTGCCAGCAGCCTGTGGCCGAATCAGCCCCAGCATTTT
cdr3_aa: CASSLWPNQPQHF
clone_size: many
v_call: TRBV27
cdr3_length: 13
d_call: NA
j_call: TRBJ1-5

cdr3_nt: TGTGCCAGCAGCTTATACCCTGGGACTAGCGGGAGGGTTATAGGCAATGAGCAGTTCTTC
cdr3_aa: CASSLYPGTSGRVIGNEQFF
clone_size: many
v_call: TRBV7-3
cdr3_length: 20
d_call: TRBD2
j_call: TRBJ2-1

cdr3_nt: TGCGCCAGCAGCTTGGTGTCCAGCGGCTACGAGCAGTACTTC
cdr3_aa: CASSLVSSGYEQYF
clone_size: many
v_call: TRBV5-1
cdr3_length: 14
d_call: NA
j_call: TRBJ2-7

cdr3_nt: TGTGCCAGCTCCTCCAGGGGCAATCAGCCCCAGCATTTT
cdr3_aa: CASSSRGNQPQHF
clone_size: many
v_call: TRBV6-1
cdr3_length: 13
d_call: NA
j_call: TRBJ1-5

cdr3_nt: TGTGCCAGCAGCCCGACTCCATACGAGCAGTACTTC
cdr3_aa: CASSPTPYEQYF
clone_size: many
v_call: TRBV27
cdr3_length: 12
d_call: NA
j_call: TRBJ2-7

cdr3_nt: TGTGCCAGCAGCTTGACAGGGGGGGGGCGCGGGAACACTGAAGCTTTCTTT
cdr3_aa: CASSLTGGGRGNTEAFF
clone_size: many
v_call: TRBV7-3
cdr3_length: 17
d_call: TRBD1
j_call: TRBJ1-1

cdr3_nt: TGTGCCAGCAGCTTAGGGGGGATGGCGGGAGTACCGCCCAATGAGCAGTTCTTC
cdr3_aa: CASSLGGMAGVPPNEQFF
clone_size: many
v_call: TRBV13
cdr3_length: 18
d_call: TRBD2
j_call: TRBJ2-1

cdr3_nt: TGCGCCAGCAGCATGACAGGGTATGAGACCCAGTACTTC
cdr3_aa: CASSMTGYETQYF
clone_size: many
v_call: TRBV5-1
cdr3_length: 13
d_call: TRBD1
j_call: TRBJ2-5

cdr3_nt: TGCGCCAGCAGCTTCCAGGGTGGGAATCAGCCCCAGCATTTT
cdr3_aa: CASSFQGGNQPQHF
clone_size: many
v_call: TRBV10-2
cdr3_length: 14
d_call: NA
j_call: TRBJ1-5

cdr3_nt: TGTGCCAGCAGTCCTAGACTCCGATCGAACACTGAAGCTTTCTTT
cdr3_aa: CASSPRLRSNTEAFF
clone_size: many
v_call: TRBV27
cdr3_length: 15
d_call: NA
j_call: TRBJ1-1

cdr3_nt: TGTGCCAGTCGGGACACCGGGGAGCTGTTTTTT
cdr3_aa: CASRDTGELFF
clone_size: medium-sized
v_call: TRBV19
cdr3_length: 11
d_call: NA
j_call: TRBJ2-2

cdr3_nt: TGTGCCAGCAGCCCCGGGGGCGGGGGGGTGTACAATGAGCAGTTCTTC
cdr3_aa: CASSPGGGGVYNEQFF
clone_size: many
v_call: TRBV13
cdr3_length: 16
d_call: TRBD2
j_call: TRBJ2-1

cdr3_nt: TGTGCCAGCAGCCGCGGGGCAGGGGGCTACGGGGATCAGCCCCAGCATTTT
cdr3_aa: CASSRGAGGYGDQPQHF
clone_size: many
v_call: TRBV7-8
cdr3_length: 17
d_call: TRBD1
j_call: TRBJ1-5

cdr3_nt: TGTGCCAGCAGCTTAGGCAGGGGCAACACTGAAGCTTTCTTT
cdr3_aa: CASSLGRGNTEAFF
clone_size: many
v_call: TRBV11-3
cdr3_length: 14
d_call: NA
j_call: TRBJ1-1

cdr3_nt: TGTGCCAGCAGCCCTTCTCTGTCTAGCGGGGGGTCTCAAGAGACCCAGTACTTC
cdr3_aa: CASSPSLSSGGSQETQYF
clone_size: many
v_call: TRBV5-4
cdr3_length: 18
d_call: TRBD2
j_call: TRBJ2-5

cdr3_nt: TGTGCCAGCAGCCACGGAGCGGCCCAGTACTTC
cdr3_aa: CASSHGAAQYF
clone_size: many
v_call: TRBV14
cdr3_length: 11
d_call: NA
j_call: TRBJ2-5

cdr3_nt: TGTGCCAGCAGTTTAGTTAGCGGGAGGACAACTAGCACAGATACGCAGTATTTT
cdr3_aa: CASSLVSGRTTSTDTQYF
clone_size: NA
v_call: TRBV28
cdr3_length: 18
d_call: TRBD2
j_call: TRBJ2-3

cdr3_nt: TGCGCCAGCAGCCAAGTCCTTTCGGCGGGGACCTACAATGAGCAGTTCTTC
cdr3_aa: CASSQVLSAGTYNEQFF
clone_size: many
v_call: TRBV4-3
cdr3_length: 17
d_call: NA
j_call: TRBJ2-1